This T cell receptor beta chain was sequenced for a study of T-cell reconstitution after alpha-beta-depleted transplantation in children. Findings of the study overall: Among T cells one year after transplant, newly produced cells accounted for most counts and diversity. Surviving recipient cells, namely T cells and thymic progenitors, were the source of high day-60 TCRbeta diversity in some patients.

As it was prepared, the TCRbeta library received unique molecular identifiers. One entry per CDR3 protein results from TCRdb running MiXCR on the PCR reads. The repertoire holds around 580,000 distinct CDR3 sequences, 20% to 30% seen once, with under 45% in the top ten. V was shortened by 4 bases and J by 4 bases, with 19 bases between the two germline ends. The germline gives CDR1 SGHRS, CDR2 YFSETQ. The CDR3 is made up of 16 amino acids. This clonotype has a handful of counts. Its target is unknown. The TCR was taken from a boy younger than two with Wiskott-Aldrich syndrome, due to receive a stem cell transplant. The specimen comprised PBMCs, sampled before TCRalphabeta/CD19-depleted stem cell transplant. This rearrangement joins TRBV5-1 to TRBJ2-3; D is unclear. CDR3 bases: TGCGCCAGCAGCCTGAACAACCTAGATTCTCCAGATACGCAGTATTTT. It specifies CASSLNNLDSPDTQYF.